The 11 T cell receptor beta chains below come from one sample, sequenced in a study of T cells expressing NK-cell markers. TCRdb processed the 5' RACE reads again and assigns one entry to each CDR3 protein, with no DNA. This table holds fewer than 300,000 distinct CDR3 sequences. Sequencing was carried out using blood T cells: a sorted CD56 or NKG2C T cell subset, CD4+ or CD8+ T cells, or bulk PBMC T cells (not recorded which). All receptors derive from a woman between 18 and 69 years old in good health.

This chain links TRBV18 with TRBJ2-1; there is no DNA to check the TCRdb D call of TRBD2. CDR1 is KGHSH and CDR2 is LQKENI in the germline V gene. This CDR3 spans 17 amino acids. CDR3 loop: CASSPGLAGSSYNEQFF. Using reference TRBV18 and TRBJ2-1 for the parts outside the CDR3, the full variable domain is NAGVMQNPRHLVRRRGQEARLRCSPMKGHSHVYWYRQLPEEGLKFMVYLQKENIIDESGMPKERFSAEFPKEGPSILRIQQVVRGDSAAYFCASSPGLAGSSYNEQFFGPGTRLTVL.

The chain employs TRBV9 and TRBJ2-2; the TCRdb call, TRBD1, lacks DNA for checking. Germline V CDR1 and CDR2: SGDLS, YYNGEE. The CDR3 extends over 18 amino acids. The CDR3 region is CASSVPSQGRWDTGELFF.

The genes are TRBV6-2 or TRBV6-3 and TRBJ2-7. This CDR3 is 12 amino acids long. Germline V gives CDR1 MNHEY, CDR2 SVGEGT. This CDR3 is CASSYSNYEQYF.

The chain recombines TRBV5-1 with TRBJ2-1; TCRdb picks TRBD2, but there is no DNA to check that call. CDR3 length: 14 amino acids. Germline V gene data show CDR1 as SGHRS and CDR2 as YFSETQ. The CDR3 reads CASSLGDLGNEQFF.

The rearrangement joins TRBV25-1 to TRBJ2-7. CDR3 length: 14 residues. Germline V gene data show CDR1 as MGHDK and CDR2 as SYGVNS. CDR3 sequence: CASSEYELAREQYF.

The rearrangement uses TRBV18 and TRBJ2-3. The CDR3 length is 16 residues. Germline V gene data show CDR1 as KGHSH and CDR2 as LQKENI. CDR3 in amino acids: CASSPSRRHSTDTQYF.

This chain links TRBV18 with TRBJ2-4. This CDR3 is built from 12 residues. The germline V gene encodes CDR1 KGHSH and CDR2 LQKENI. CDR3 sequence reads: CASSLQSNIQYF. Full variable domain (missing parts from reference TRBV18 and TRBJ2-4): NAGVMQNPRHLVRRRGQEARLRCSPMKGHSHVYWYRQLPEEGLKFMVYLQKENIIDESGMPKERFSAEFPKEGPSILRIQQVVRGDSAAYFCASSLQSNIQYFGAGTRLSVL.

The J gene is TRBJ2-7, the V gene TRBV28; TCRdb's assignment of TRBD2 cannot be checked, as there is no DNA. The CDR3 is 16 residues long. The germline gives CDR1 MDHEN, CDR2 SYDVKM. This chain's CDR3 is CASSLHVAGGRNEQYF.

The gene calls are TRBV30 and TRBJ1-2. Germline V lookup: CDR1 GTSNPN, CDR2 SVGIG (reference sequence). The CDR3 consists of 13 residues. The CDR3 sequence is CATGGGNAYGYTF.

This chain links TRBV20-1 with TRBJ2-7; the D gene TCRdb calls, TRBD1, cannot be checked with no DNA. The length of the CDR3 is 14 residues. The germline CDR1 and CDR2 sequences are DFQATT and SNEGSKA (reference sequence). CDR3 region: CSARADLGGLEQYF.

This rearrangement joins TRBV20-1 to TRBJ2-7. The CDR3 is 13 residues long. From germline, CDR1 is DFQATT and CDR2 SNEGSKA (reference sequence). CDR3 amino acids: CSARAFAAYEQYF.